The 15 T cell receptor beta chains presented below share a single source sample, sequenced in a study of T cells expressing NK-cell markers (dated by TCRdb to 2020 to 2022). The protocol used for the library was 5' RACE. The sequencer was an Illumina HiSeq 2000. Each CDR3 protein sequence appears as one entry after TCRdb reprocessed the reads, and no DNA is included. This sample's table has entries for around 470,000 distinct CDR3 sequences. The ten largest clones take up more than 1.4% of the sample. The sequencing sample was made of blood T cells: a sorted CD56 or NKG2C T cell subset, CD4+ or CD8+ T cells, or bulk PBMC T cells (not recorded which). The receptors derive from a woman between 45 and 60 years old in good health. Donor details come from another sample of the same person, matched by shared clones.

The chain employs TRBV10-3 and TRBJ2-7; TCRdb picks TRBD1, but there is no DNA to check that call. Germline CDR1 is ENHRY and CDR2 is SYGVKD. The CDR3 extends over 13 amino acids. CDR3: CAIKTGMWYEQYF.

The chain links TRBV29-1 to TRBJ1-4. The germline V gene has CDR1 SQVTM and CDR2 ANQGSEA. The CDR3 spans 14 residues. CDR3 protein: CSVEAAGFTEKLFF.

V gene TRBV6-1 combines with J gene TRBJ1-2; TCRdb selects TRBD1, and the lack of DNA leaves this call unchecked. The germline V gene has CDR1 MNHNS and CDR2 SASEGT. This CDR3 is built from 14 residues. The chain's CDR3 is CASRIQERSYGYTF.

The chain combines TRBV5-1 with TRBJ2-1. This CDR3 contains 12 residues. Germline CDR1 is SGHRS and CDR2 is YFSETQ. CDR3 sequence reads: CASSLISAEQFF.

The chain links TRBV7-9 to TRBJ1-5. This CDR3 spans 17 amino acids. The germline V gene has CDR1 SEHNR and CDR2 FQNEAQ (reference sequence). CDR3 sequence reads: CASSLEVSARGNQPQHF. Together with reference TRBV7-9 and TRBJ1-5, the CDR3 gives the full variable domain: DTGVSQNPRHKITKRGQNVTFRCDPISEHNRLYWYRQTLGQGPEFLTYFQNEAQLEKSRLLSDRFSAERPKGSFSTLEIQRTEQGDSAMYLCASSLEVSARGNQPQHFGDGTRLSIL.

The chain combines TRBV20-1 with TRBJ2-3; TCRdb indicates TRBD1, and absent DNA this call remains unverified. The CDR3 has 14 amino acids. CDR1 is DFQATT and CDR2 is SNEGSKA in the germline V gene (reference sequence). CDR3 sequence reads: CSARAPGRTDTQYF.

This chain connects TRBV2 to TRBJ1-5; TCRdb selects TRBD1, and the lack of DNA leaves this call unchecked. The germline gives CDR1 SNHLY, CDR2 FYNNEI. The CDR3 contains 13 residues. CDR3 loop: CASSAGEGQPQHF.

The chain combines TRBV29-1 with TRBJ1-1. Per the germline V gene, CDR1 is SQVTM and CDR2 is ANQGSEA. The CDR3 spans 13 residues. CDR3 amino acids: CSAQGGGDTEAFF.

The chain is built from TRBV7-2 and TRBJ1-1. The germline V gene encodes CDR1 SGHTA and CDR2 FQGNSA. The CDR3 length is 15 residues. The CDR3 loop is CASSRRGGLSTEAFF.

The rearrangement uses TRBV5-1 and TRBJ2-6; as DNA is missing, the TRBD2 call by TCRdb cannot be tested. The CDR3 totals 18 residues. The germline CDR1 and CDR2 sequences are SGHRS and YFSETQ. The CDR3 sequence: CASSPGPGGPSGANVLTF.

The genes are TRBV19 and TRBJ1-5; TCRdb names TRBD1, which stays unverified in the absence of DNA. In germline, CDR1 is LNHDA, CDR2 SQIVND (reference sequence). The length of the CDR3 is 13 residues. The chain's CDR3 is CASSPRGSQPQHF. The variable domain in full, with the rest retrieved from reference TRBV19 and TRBJ1-5, is DGGITQSPKYLFRKEGQNVTLSCEQNLNHDAMYWYRQDPGQGLRLIYYSQIVNDFQKGDIAEGYSVSREKKESFPLTVTSAQKNPTAFYLCASSPRGSQPQHFGDGTRLSIL.

The rearrangement links TRBV20-1 to TRBJ2-1; TCRdb outputs TRBD2, but without DNA this stays unchecked. Germline assignment: CDR1 DFQATT and CDR2 SNEGSKA (reference sequence). The CDR3 contains 13 residues. The CDR3 loop reads CSARTSGSYEQFF.

The chain joins TRBV20-1 to TRBJ2-3. Germline V lookup: CDR1 DFQATT, CDR2 SNEGSKA (reference sequence). The CDR3 is 12 amino acids. This chain's CDR3 is CSARVLADTQYF.

The J gene is TRBJ2-1, the V gene TRBV9; TCRdb selects TRBD2, and the lack of DNA leaves this call unchecked. Germline V CDR1 and CDR2: SGDLS, YYNGEE. The CDR3 is made up of 15 amino acids. The CDR3 sequence is CASSPRLDWGNEQFF. Together with reference TRBV9 and TRBJ2-1, the CDR3 gives the full variable domain: DSGVTQTPKHLITATGQRVTLRCSPRSGDLSVYWYQQSLDQGLQFLIQYYNGEERAKGNILERFSAQQFPDLHSELNLSSLELGDSALYFCASSPRLDWGNEQFFGPGTRLTVL.

This sequence joins TRBV29-1 and TRBJ2-1. Germline lookup yields CDR1 SQVTM and CDR2 ANQGSEA. This CDR3 region has 11 residues. CDR3 protein: CSVEAFLGQFF.